This T cell receptor (beta chain) came from a study of breast tumors, draining lymph nodes, adjacent tissues. Overall study findings and caveats: Findings are consistent with lymph node origin and intratumoral expansion of most tumor T cells.

Samples came from axillary lymph nodes draining the breast cancer. TCRdb used MiXCR to reprocess the multiplex PCR reads, holding one entry per CDR3 protein. The repertoire holds under 150,000 distinct CDR3 sequences, over 20% seen once, with roughly 2.4% in the top ten. Comments on this clonotype: The antigen is undetermined.

Trimming stripped 8 bases from V and 3 bases from J, with 17 bases between. The CDR3 is 15 residues long. CDR1 and CDR2 from the germline V gene are MDHEN and SYDVKM. V and J are TRBV28 and TRBJ2-1; tentative D call: TRBD2 (5 bases). Sequencing was carried out using axillary lymph node tissue. The TCR comes from a female donor with breast cancer. Some clones in this sample may be carry-over from other donors' samples. CDR3 nucleotide sequence: TGTGCCAGCGGGAAAGGAGGTGGGATCTACAATGAGCAGTTCTTC. This codes for CASGKGGGIYNEQFF.